This entry features one T cell receptor beta chain sequence. Its target is not known. This specimen belongs to a study of cytomegalovirus exposure and HLA in healthy donors. Study-wide results and caveats: Associated with cytomegalovirus, according to the listing, were some 150 TCR beta chains. Later analysis identified a missense DCLRE1C variant that was linked to TCR beta V- and J-gene trimming. In a later analysis, HLA-associated TCR beta chains were more clonally expanded than equally common others.

PCR was performed using 60 Vbeta and 13 Jbeta primers. The table came from immunoSEQ multiplex PCR; TCRdb's copy has only in-frame clones and leaves some out. The sample shows around 100,000 clones, approximately 71% of them seen only once. The V and J ends lost 5 bases and 4 bases respectively, with 8 bases between them. The CDR3 length is 13 residues. Germline lookup yields CDR1 SGHTA and CDR2 FQGTGA. The receptor's source is a male donor in good health and CMV-seropositive. V and J are TRBV7-3 and TRBJ2-2; D not certain. Sequencing input: PBMCs. CDR3 in amino acids: CASSPTTTGELFF. The DNA for the CDR3 is TGTGCCAGCAGCCCAACAACCACCGGGGAGCTGTTTTTT.